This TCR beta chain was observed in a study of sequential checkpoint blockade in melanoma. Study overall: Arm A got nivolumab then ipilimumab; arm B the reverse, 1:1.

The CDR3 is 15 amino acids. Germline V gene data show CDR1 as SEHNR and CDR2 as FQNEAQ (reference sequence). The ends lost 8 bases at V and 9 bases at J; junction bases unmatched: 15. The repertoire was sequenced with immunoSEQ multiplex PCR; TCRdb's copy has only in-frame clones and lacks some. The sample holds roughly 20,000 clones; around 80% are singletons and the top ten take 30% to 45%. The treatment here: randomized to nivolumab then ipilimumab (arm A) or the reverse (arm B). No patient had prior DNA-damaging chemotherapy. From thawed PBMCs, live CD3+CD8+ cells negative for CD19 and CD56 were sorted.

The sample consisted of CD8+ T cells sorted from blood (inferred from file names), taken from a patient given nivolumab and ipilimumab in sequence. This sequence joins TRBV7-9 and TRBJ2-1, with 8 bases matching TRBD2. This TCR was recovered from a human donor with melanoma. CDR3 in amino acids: CASSTAGGRSGEQFF. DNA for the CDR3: TGTGCCAGCTCAACGGCGGGGGGCAGGTCCGGTGAGCAGTTCTTC.